The present T cell receptor (beta chain) was sequenced within a study of human T cells and chemical hapten exposure. Study overall: Throughout a study of about 24 weeks, patients underwent weekly scalp administration of diphenylcyclopropenone doses. Yields of TCR per sample differed, chiefly owing to small differences in pooled library volume.

The CDR3 consists of 15 residues. Trimming removed 3 bases at V and 1 base at J, with 12 bases between. CDR1 is MGHRA, CDR2 YSYEKL, per germline. This clonotype has ten or more counts. Its antigen is currently unknown. Time point defined: patch test 1, 2 weeks after DPC sensitization. Treatment indicated: therapeutic diphenylcyclopropenone sensitization with weekly scalp DPC. Total RNA extraction was carried out from unfractionated whole blood. General study findings and limits: Because they had alopecia, donors may respond immunologically unlike healthy people.

The study's library attached unique molecular identifiers to single cDNA molecules. MiXCR was run by TCRdb on the RACE reads, yielding one entry per CDR3 protein. The profile shows around 34,000 distinct CDR3 sequences, 5.5% to 8% of them singletons. Sequencing used whole blood, obtained in connection with sensitization to the hapten diphenylcyclopropenone (DPC). This clonotype originated in a woman in her thirties with alopecia areata. Some clones in this sample may be carry-over from other donors' samples. The chain carries TRBV4-1 and TRBJ1-1; D gene uncertain. The CDR3 is CASSHQDTANTEAFF. CDR3 nucleotide sequence: TGCGCCAGCAGCCATCAAGACACGGCGAACACTGAAGCTTTCTTT.